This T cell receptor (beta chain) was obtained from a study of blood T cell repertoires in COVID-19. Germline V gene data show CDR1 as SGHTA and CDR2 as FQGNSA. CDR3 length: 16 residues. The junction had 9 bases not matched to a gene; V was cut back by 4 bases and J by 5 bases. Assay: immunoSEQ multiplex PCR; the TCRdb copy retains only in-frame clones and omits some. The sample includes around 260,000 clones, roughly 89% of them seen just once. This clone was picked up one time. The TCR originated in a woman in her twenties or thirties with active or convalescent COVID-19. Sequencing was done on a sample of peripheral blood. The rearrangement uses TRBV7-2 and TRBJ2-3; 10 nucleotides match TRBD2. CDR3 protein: CASSSQPSGGRDTQYF. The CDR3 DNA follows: TGTGCCAGCAGCTCCCAGCCTAGCGGGGGTCGAGATACGCAGTATTTT.